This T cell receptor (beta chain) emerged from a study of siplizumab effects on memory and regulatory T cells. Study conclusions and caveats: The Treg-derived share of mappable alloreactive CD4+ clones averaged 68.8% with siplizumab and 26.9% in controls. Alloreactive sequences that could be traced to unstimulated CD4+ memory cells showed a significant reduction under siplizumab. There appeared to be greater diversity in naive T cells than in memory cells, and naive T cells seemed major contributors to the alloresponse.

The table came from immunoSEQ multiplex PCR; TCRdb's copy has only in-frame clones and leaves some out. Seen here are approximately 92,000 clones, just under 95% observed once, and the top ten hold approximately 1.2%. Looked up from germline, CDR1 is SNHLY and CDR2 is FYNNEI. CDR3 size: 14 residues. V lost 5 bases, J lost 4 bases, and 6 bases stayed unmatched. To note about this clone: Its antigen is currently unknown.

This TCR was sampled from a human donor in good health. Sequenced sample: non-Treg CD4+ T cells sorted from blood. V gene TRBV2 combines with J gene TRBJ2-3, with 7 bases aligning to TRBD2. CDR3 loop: CASSWGGSADTQYF. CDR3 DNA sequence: TGTGCCAGCAGTTGGGGGGGGAGCGCAGATACGCAGTATTTT.